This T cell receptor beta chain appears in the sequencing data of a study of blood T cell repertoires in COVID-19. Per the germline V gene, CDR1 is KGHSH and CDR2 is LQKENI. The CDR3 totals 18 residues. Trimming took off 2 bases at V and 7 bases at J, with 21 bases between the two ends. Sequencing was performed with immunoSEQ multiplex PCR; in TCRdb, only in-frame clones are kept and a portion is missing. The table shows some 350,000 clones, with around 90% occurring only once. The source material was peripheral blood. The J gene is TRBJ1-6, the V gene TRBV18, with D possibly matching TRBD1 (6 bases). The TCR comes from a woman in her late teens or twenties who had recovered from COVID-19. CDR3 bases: TGTGCCAGCTCACCAGTCGACTCACGGGGGGCAGGCAATTCACCCCTCCACTTT. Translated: CASSPVDSRGAGNSPLHF. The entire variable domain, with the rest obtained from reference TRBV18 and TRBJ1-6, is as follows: NAGVMQNPRHLVRRRGQEARLRCSPMKGHSHVYWYRQLPEEGLKFMVYLQKENIIDESGMPKERFSAEFPKEGPSILRIQQVVRGDSAAYFCASSPVDSRGAGNSPLHFGNGTRLTVT.